The TCR beta chain described here comes from a study of cytomegalovirus exposure and HLA in healthy donors. This CDR3 region has 15 residues. The V and J ends lost 0 bases and 5 bases respectively, with 13 bases between them. Germline CDR1 reads SGHDN; CDR2 reads FVKESK. The PCR made use of 60 Vbeta and 13 Jbeta primers. Some clones are missing from TCRdb's copy, which holds only in-frame ones; the method was immunoSEQ multiplex PCR. The sample lists around 240,000 clones, 82% occurring once. Only a few counts were recorded for this clone. The sample consisted of PBMCs. This TCR came from a woman in her forties in good health and CMV-seropositive. J is TRBJ1-1 and V is TRBV14, with a weak D call TRBD1 (5 bases). The CDR3 region is CASSQDGARVTEAFF. Written as DNA, the CDR3 is TGTGCCAGCAGCCAAGATGGGGCCAGGGTGACTGAAGCTTTCTTT.